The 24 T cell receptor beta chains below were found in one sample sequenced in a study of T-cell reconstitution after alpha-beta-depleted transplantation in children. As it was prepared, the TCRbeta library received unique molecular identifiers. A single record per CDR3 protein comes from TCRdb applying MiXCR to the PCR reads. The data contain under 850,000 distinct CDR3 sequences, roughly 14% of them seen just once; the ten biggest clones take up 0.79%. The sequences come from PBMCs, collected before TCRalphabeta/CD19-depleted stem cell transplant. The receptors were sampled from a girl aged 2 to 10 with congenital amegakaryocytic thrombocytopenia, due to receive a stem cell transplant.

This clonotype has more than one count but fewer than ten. Here the CDR3 DNA reads TGTGCCAGCAGTTCGGCATTACGTTCTCAAGAGACCCAGTACTTC. Encoded protein: CASSSALRSQETQYF. The chain couples TRBV12-3 or TRBV12-4 to TRBJ2-5; D is unclear. The CDR3 has 15 amino acids. Trimming removed 4 bases from V and 2 bases from J, with 14 bases in between.

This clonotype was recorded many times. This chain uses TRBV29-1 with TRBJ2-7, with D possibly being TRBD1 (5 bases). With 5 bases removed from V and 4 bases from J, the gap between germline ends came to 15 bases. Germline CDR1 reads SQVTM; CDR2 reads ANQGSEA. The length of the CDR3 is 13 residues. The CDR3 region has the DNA TGCAGCGTTTATTCTAGTCAGGGTTACGAGCAGTACTTC. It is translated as CSVYSSQGYEQYF.

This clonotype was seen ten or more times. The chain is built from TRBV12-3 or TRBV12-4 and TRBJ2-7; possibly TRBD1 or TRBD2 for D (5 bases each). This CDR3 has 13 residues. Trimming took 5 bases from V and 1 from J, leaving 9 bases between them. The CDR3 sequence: CASSGDHSYEQYF. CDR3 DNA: TGTGCCAGCAGTGGGGACCATTCCTACGAGCAGTACTTC.

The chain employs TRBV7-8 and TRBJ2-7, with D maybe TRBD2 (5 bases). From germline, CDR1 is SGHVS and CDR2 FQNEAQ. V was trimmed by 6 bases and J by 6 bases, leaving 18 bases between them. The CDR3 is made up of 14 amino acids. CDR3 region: CASRLGLLAGEQYF. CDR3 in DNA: TGTGCCAGCAGACTCGGTCTCCTAGCCGGCGAGCAGTACTTC. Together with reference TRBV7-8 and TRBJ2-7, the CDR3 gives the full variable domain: GAGVSQSPRYKVAKRGQDVALRCDPISGHVSLFWYQQALGQGPEFLTYFQNEAQLDKSGLPSDRFFAERPEGSVSTLKIQRTQQEDSAVYLCASRLGLLAGEQYFGPGTRLTVT.

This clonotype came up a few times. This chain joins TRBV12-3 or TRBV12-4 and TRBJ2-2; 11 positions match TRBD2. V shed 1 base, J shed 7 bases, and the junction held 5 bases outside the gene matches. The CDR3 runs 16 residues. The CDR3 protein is CASSLVAGGPVGELFF. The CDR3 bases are TGTGCCAGCAGTTTAGTAGCGGGAGGGCCGGTCGGGGAGCTGTTTTTT.

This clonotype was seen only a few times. CDR3 nucleotide sequence: TGTGCCAGCAGCCAGCTAGCGGGCTCGGGGTCCTACGAGCAGTACTTC. Encoded protein: CASSQLAGSGSYEQYF. This chain connects TRBV14 to TRBJ2-7; 8 bases align to TRBD2. Germline trimming cut 3 bases from V and 1 base from J; bases unmatched to any gene: 8. CDR1 SGHDN and CDR2 FVKESK come from the germline V gene. There are 16 residues in the CDR3.

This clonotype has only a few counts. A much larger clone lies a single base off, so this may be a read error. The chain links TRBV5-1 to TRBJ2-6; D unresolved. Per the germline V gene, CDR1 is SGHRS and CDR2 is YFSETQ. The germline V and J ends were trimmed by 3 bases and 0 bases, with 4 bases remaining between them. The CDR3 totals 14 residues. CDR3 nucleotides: TGCGCCAGCAGCTCCGCCTCTGGGGCCAACGTCCTGACTTTC. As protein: CASSSASGANVLTF.

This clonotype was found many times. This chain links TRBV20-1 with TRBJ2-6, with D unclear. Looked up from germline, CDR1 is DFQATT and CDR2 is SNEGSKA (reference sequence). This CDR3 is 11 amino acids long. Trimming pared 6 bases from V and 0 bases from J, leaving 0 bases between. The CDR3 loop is CSASGANVLTF. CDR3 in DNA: TGCAGTGCCTCTGGGGCCAACGTCCTGACTTTC.

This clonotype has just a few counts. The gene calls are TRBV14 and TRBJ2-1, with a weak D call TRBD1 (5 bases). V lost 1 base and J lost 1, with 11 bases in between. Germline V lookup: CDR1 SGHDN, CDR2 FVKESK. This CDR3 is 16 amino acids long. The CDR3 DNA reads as TGTGCCAGCAGCCAAGTTCTCAGGGTATCCTACAATGAGCAGTTCTTC. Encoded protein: CASSQVLRVSYNEQFF.

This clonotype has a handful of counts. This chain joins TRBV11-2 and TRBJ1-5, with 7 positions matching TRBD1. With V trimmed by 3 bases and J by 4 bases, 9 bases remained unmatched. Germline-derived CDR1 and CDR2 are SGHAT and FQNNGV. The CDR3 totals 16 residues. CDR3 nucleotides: TGTGCCAGCAGCTTGGGCACAGGGGAGTGGAATCAGCCCCAGCATTTT. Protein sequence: CASSLGTGEWNQPQHF.

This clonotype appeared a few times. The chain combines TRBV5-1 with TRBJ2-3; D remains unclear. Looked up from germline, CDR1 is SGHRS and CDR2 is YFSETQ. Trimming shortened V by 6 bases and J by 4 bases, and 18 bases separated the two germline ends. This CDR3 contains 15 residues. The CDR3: CASTQSSPQADTQYF. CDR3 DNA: TGCGCCAGCACACAGAGTTCACCTCAGGCAGATACGCAGTATTTT.

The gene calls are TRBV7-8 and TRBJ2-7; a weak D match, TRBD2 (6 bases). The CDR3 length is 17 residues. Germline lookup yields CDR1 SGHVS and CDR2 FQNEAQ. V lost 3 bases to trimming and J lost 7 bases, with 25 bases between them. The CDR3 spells CASSFGQGLVYPVEQYF. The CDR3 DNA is TGTGCCAGCAGCTTCGGCCAGGGACTGGTATATCCTGTTGAGCAGTACTTC. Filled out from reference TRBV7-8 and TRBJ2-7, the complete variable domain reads GAGVSQSPRYKVAKRGQDVALRCDPISGHVSLFWYQQALGQGPEFLTYFQNEAQLDKSGLPSDRFFAERPEGSVSTLKIQRTQQEDSAVYLCASSFGQGLVYPVEQYFGPGTRLTVT.

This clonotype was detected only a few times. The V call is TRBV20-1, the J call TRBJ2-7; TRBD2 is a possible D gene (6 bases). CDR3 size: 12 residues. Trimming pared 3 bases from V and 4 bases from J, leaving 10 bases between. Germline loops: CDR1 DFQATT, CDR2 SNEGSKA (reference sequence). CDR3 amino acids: CSARRDEYEQYF. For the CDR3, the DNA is TGCAGTGCTAGGCGGGACGAGTACGAGCAGTACTTC.

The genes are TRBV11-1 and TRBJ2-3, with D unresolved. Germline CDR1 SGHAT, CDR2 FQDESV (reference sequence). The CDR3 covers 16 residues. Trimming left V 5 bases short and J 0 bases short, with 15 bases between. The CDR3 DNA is TGTGCCAGCAGCAGAGGTAACTTTACTAGCACAGATACGCAGTATTTT. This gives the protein CASSRGNFTSTDTQYF. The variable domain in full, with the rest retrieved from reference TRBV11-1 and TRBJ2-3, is EAEVAQSPRYKITEKSQAVAFWCDPISGHATLYWYRQILGQGPELLVQFQDESVVDDSQLPKDRFSAERLKGVDSTLKIQPAELGDSAMYLCASSRGNFTSTDTQYFGPGTRLTVL.

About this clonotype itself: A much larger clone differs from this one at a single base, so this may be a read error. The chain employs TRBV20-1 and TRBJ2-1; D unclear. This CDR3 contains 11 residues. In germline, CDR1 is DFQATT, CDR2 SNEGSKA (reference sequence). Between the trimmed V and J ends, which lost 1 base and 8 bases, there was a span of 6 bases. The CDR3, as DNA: TGCAGTGCTAGAGCCTGCGATGAGCAGTTCTTC. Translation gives CSARACDEQFF.

This CDR3 is CASSLSGYYGYTF. The CDR3 DNA reads TGCGCCAGCAGCCTCTCGGGATACTATGGCTACACCTTC. The rearrangement uses TRBV5-1 and TRBJ1-2; D unresolved. This CDR3 region has 13 residues. Germline V gene sequence: CDR1 SGHRS, CDR2 YFSETQ. V was trimmed by 4 bases and J by 3 bases, leaving 10 bases between them.

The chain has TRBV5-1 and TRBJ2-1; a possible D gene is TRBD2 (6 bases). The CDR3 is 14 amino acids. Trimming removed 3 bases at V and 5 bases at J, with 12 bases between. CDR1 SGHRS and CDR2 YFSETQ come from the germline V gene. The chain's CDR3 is CASSYGLLDNEQFF. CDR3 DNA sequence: TGCGCCAGCAGCTACGGACTACTAGACAATGAGCAGTTCTTC.

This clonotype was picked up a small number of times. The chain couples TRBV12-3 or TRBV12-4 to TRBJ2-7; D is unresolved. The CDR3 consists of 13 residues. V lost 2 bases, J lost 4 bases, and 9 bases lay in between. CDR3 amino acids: CASSLRAVYEQYF. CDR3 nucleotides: TGTGCCAGCAGTTTACGGGCGGTTTACGAGCAGTACTTC.

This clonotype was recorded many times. CDR3 residues: CSVGGTGGVKLFF. CDR3 in DNA: TGCAGCGTTGGCGGGACAGGGGGCGTAAAACTGTTTTTT. The chain joins TRBV29-1 to TRBJ1-4; 12 bases line up with TRBD1. With 4 bases clipped from V and 10 bases from J, the junction kept 4 bases outside the gene matches. CDR1 is SQVTM and CDR2 is ANQGSEA in the germline V gene. The CDR3 is 13 amino acids. Based on the CDR3 plus reference TRBV29-1 and TRBJ1-4, the full variable domain is SAVISQKPSRDICQRGTSLTIQCQVDSQVTMMFWYRQQPGQSLTLIATANQGSEATYESGFVIDKFPISRPNLTFSTLTVSNMSPEDSSIYLCSVGGTGGVKLFFGSGTQLSVL.

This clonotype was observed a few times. The CDR3 spells CSARVLAGTNTGELFF. The CDR3 region has the DNA TGCAGTGCTAGAGTGTTAGCGGGGACGAACACCGGGGAGCTGTTTTTT. The V call is TRBV20-1, the J call TRBJ2-2; TRBD2 aligns across 8 bases. V was pared by 1 base and J by 0 bases, with 4 bases of the junction left unmatched. Germline values: CDR1 DFQATT, CDR2 SNEGSKA (reference sequence). This CDR3 comprises 16 residues.

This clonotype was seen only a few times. CDR3 in DNA: TGTGCCAGCAGCTACGCGACTAGCGGGGTCTACGAGCAGTACTTC. This translates into CASSYATSGVYEQYF. V gene TRBV7-6 combines with J gene TRBJ2-7; 11 nucleotides align to TRBD2. Looked up from germline, CDR1 is SGHVS and CDR2 is FNYEAQ. V lost 4 bases to trimming and J lost 3 bases; unmatched junction nucleotides: 5. This CDR3 region has 15 residues. Full variable domain (rest looked up from reference TRBV7-6 and TRBJ2-7): GAGVSQSPRYKVTKRGQDVALRCDPISGHVSLYWYRQALGQGPEFLTYFNYEAQQDKSGLPNDRFSAERPEGSISTLTIQRTEQRDSAMYRCASSYATSGVYEQYFGPGTRLTVT.

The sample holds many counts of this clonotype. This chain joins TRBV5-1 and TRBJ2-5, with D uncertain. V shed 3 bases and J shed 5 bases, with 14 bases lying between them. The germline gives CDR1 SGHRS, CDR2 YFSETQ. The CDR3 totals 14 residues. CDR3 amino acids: CASSWPPSFETQYF. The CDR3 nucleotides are TGCGCCAGCAGCTGGCCCCCCAGTTTCGAGACCCAGTACTTC. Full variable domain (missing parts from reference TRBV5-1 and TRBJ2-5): KAGVTQTPRYLIKTRGQQVTLSCSPISGHRSVSWYQQTPGQGLQFLFEYFSETQRNKGNFPGRFSGRQFSNSRSEMNVSTLELGDSALYLCASSWPPSFETQYFGPGTRLLVL.

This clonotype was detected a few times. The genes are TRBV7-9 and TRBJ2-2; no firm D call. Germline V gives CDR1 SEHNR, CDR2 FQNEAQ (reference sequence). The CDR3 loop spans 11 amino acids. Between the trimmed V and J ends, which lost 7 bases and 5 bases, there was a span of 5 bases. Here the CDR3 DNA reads TGTGCCAGCATGAGGACCGGGGAGCTGTTTTTT. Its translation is CASMRTGELFF.

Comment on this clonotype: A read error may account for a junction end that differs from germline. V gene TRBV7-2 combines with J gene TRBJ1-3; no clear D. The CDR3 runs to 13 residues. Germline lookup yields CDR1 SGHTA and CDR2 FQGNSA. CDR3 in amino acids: CASSLALGDTIYF. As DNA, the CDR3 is TGTGCCAGCAGCTTGGCCCTTGGAGACACCATATATTTT.